The rows below give T cell receptor beta chains drawn from one sample of a study of metastatic and nonmetastatic thyroid tumors. TCRdb re-clonotyped the PCR reads through MiXCR. The sample holds about 15,000 clones, about 3.7% seen once. The specimen was tumor tissue. These receptor sequences come from a female donor with papillary thyroid cancer or a benign thyroid nodule (not recorded which). Some clones in this sample may be carry-over from other donors' samples. Both conserved end residues are part of each CDR3. The order of the fields is D gene, clone size, V gene, J gene, CDR3 protein, CDR3 DNA. A D gene is named only where the DNA matches it firmly. Clone size is shown for a subset of rows, as once, few, many or a class of expanded clone.

D gene: .
clone size: many
V gene: TRBV7-9
J gene: TRBJ2-2
CDR3 protein: CASSAGELFF
CDR3 DNA: TGTGCCAGCAGCGCCGGGGAGCTGTTTTTT

D gene: TRBD2
clone size: .
V gene: TRBV20-1
J gene: TRBJ2-7
CDR3 protein: CSARTSGSFYEQYF
CDR3 DNA: TGCAGTGCTAGGACTAGCGGGAGTTTTTACGAGCAGTACTTC

D gene: TRBD2
clone size: few
V gene: TRBV10-2
J gene: TRBJ2-7
CDR3 protein: CASSGTSGRPYEQYF
CDR3 DNA: TGCGCCAGCAGCGGGACTAGCGGGAGGCCCTACGAGCAGTACTTC

D gene: TRBD1
clone size: few
V gene: TRBV12-5
J gene: TRBJ1-4
CDR3 protein: CASGFTGAANEKLFF
CDR3 DNA: TGTGCTAGTGGCTTCACAGGGGCCGCTAATGAAAAACTGTTTTTT

D gene: .
clone size: .
V gene: TRBV20-1
J gene: TRBJ2-7
CDR3 protein: CSARVNQKEQYF
CDR3 DNA: TGCAGTGCTAGAGTGAACCAGAAGGAGCAGTACTTC

D gene: .
clone size: .
V gene: TRBV6-4
J gene: TRBJ2-6
CDR3 protein: CASSVTGNGANVLTF
CDR3 DNA: TGTGCCAGCAGCGTTACAGGGAATGGGGCCAACGTCCTGACTTTC

D gene: .
clone size: few
V gene: TRBV28
J gene: TRBJ1-2
CDR3 protein: CASSLSDYGYTF
CDR3 DNA: TGTGCCAGCAGTTTGAGTGACTATGGCTACACCTTC

D gene: .
clone size: .
V gene: TRBV11-3
J gene: TRBJ2-3
CDR3 protein: CASSLQPDTQYF
CDR3 DNA: TGTGCCAGCAGCTTACAACCTGATACGCAGTATTTT

D gene: .
clone size: few
V gene: TRBV6-1
J gene: TRBJ1-6
CDR3 protein: CASSLRGPLHF
CDR3 DNA: TGTGCCAGCAGTCTTCGTGGTCCCCTCCACTTT

D gene: TRBD2
clone size: few
V gene: TRBV28
J gene: TRBJ2-7
CDR3 protein: CASTSGGSADSYEQYF
CDR3 DNA: TGTGCCAGCACCTCGGGAGGGTCAGCGGATTCCTACGAGCAGTACTTC

D gene: .
clone size: few
V gene: TRBV3-1
J gene: TRBJ1-6
CDR3 protein: CASSQDGRDNSPLHF
CDR3 DNA: TGTGCCAGCAGCCAAGATGGAAGGGACAATTCACCCCTCCACTTT

D gene: TRBD1
clone size: few
V gene: TRBV27
J gene: TRBJ1-1
CDR3 protein: CASSTGQGNTEAFF
CDR3 DNA: TGTGCCAGCAGTACGGGACAGGGGAACACTGAAGCTTTCTTT

D gene: TRBD1
clone size: .
V gene: TRBV20-1
J gene: TRBJ1-2
CDR3 protein: CSVYDTGVDSYGYTF
CDR3 DNA: TGCAGTGTCTACGACACAGGGGTGGATTCTTATGGCTACACCTTC

D gene: .
clone size: .
V gene: TRBV2
J gene: TRBJ2-7
CDR3 protein: CASMVVYSYEQYF
CDR3 DNA: TGTGCCAGCATGGTCGTTTACTCCTACGAGCAGTACTTC

D gene: TRBD2
clone size: .
V gene: TRBV19
J gene: TRBJ2-1
CDR3 protein: CASRGLAEYNEQFF
CDR3 DNA: TGTGCCAGTAGGGGACTAGCGGAGTACAATGAGCAGTTCTTC

D gene: .
clone size: .
V gene: TRBV6-1
J gene: TRBJ2-3
CDR3 protein: CASSRPSSGADTQYF
CDR3 DNA: TGTGCCAGCAGCCGACCATCCTCCGGGGCAGATACGCAGTATTTT

D gene: .
clone size: .
V gene: TRBV27
J gene: TRBJ2-7
CDR3 protein: CASSLSLSGGYEQYF
CDR3 DNA: TGTGCCAGCAGTTTATCGCTTTCCGGGGGCTACGAGCAGTACTTC

D gene: .
clone size: many
V gene: TRBV7-9
J gene: TRBJ2-2
CDR3 protein: CASSRRGQPNTGELFF
CDR3 DNA: TGTGCCAGCAGCCGGCGGGGACAGCCTAACACCGGGGAGCTGTTTTTT

D gene: .
clone size: few
V gene: TRBV11-2
J gene: TRBJ1-1
CDR3 protein: CASSLALGPNTEAFF
CDR3 DNA: TGTGCCAGCAGCTTAGCTTTGGGCCCCAACACTGAAGCTTTCTTT

D gene: .
clone size: few
V gene: TRBV6-1
J gene: TRBJ2-2
CDR3 protein: CASSWRRGGELFF
CDR3 DNA: TGTGCCAGCAGCTGGAGAAGGGGCGGGGAGCTGTTTTTT

D gene: .
clone size: .
V gene: TRBV7-8
J gene: TRBJ2-3
CDR3 protein: CASSLAAGITDTQYF
CDR3 DNA: TGTGCCAGCAGCTTAGCGGCAGGGATCACAGATACGCAGTATTTT

D gene: TRBD1
clone size: .
V gene: TRBV12-3/TRBV12-4
J gene: TRBJ2-3
CDR3 protein: CASRLTGSDTQYF
CDR3 DNA: TGTGCCAGCAGGTTGACAGGGTCGGATACGCAGTATTTT

D gene: .
clone size: few
V gene: TRBV20-1
J gene: TRBJ1-3
CDR3 protein: CSALMGNTIYF
CDR3 DNA: TGCAGTGCTCTAATGGGGAACACCATATATTTT

D gene: .
clone size: few
V gene: TRBV6-2/TRBV6-3
J gene: TRBJ1-4
CDR3 protein: CASSPSKRGEKLFF
CDR3 DNA: TGTGCCAGCAGCCCGAGTAAACGAGGTGAAAAACTGTTTTTT

D gene: .
clone size: few
V gene: TRBV12-3/TRBV12-4
J gene: TRBJ2-1
CDR3 protein: CASSSDGWPGEQFF
CDR3 DNA: TGTGCCAGCAGTTCTGACGGGTGGCCTGGGGAGCAGTTCTTC

D gene: TRBD2
clone size: few
V gene: TRBV3-1
J gene: TRBJ2-1
CDR3 protein: CASSEGLAGGREQFF
CDR3 DNA: TGTGCCAGCAGCGAAGGACTAGCGGGGGGACGGGAGCAGTTCTTC

D gene: .
clone size: few
V gene: TRBV11-2
J gene: TRBJ2-7
CDR3 protein: CASSLGVSSYEQYF
CDR3 DNA: TGTGCCAGCAGCTTAGGGGTCAGCTCCTACGAGCAGTACTTC

D gene: TRBD2
clone size: .
V gene: TRBV5-1
J gene: TRBJ2-2
CDR3 protein: CASSPGLAGVTGELFF
CDR3 DNA: TGCGCCAGCAGCCCGGGACTAGCGGGAGTAACCGGGGAGCTGTTTTTT

D gene: .
clone size: .
V gene: TRBV6-1
J gene: TRBJ2-3
CDR3 protein: CASSEAYTDTQYF
CDR3 DNA: TGTGCCAGCAGCGAAGCTTACACAGATACGCAGTATTTT

D gene: .
clone size: .
V gene: TRBV19
J gene: TRBJ1-5
CDR3 protein: CASSSRQGGQPQHF
CDR3 DNA: TGTGCCAGTAGTTCCAGGCAAGGAGGTCAGCCCCAGCATTTT

D gene: TRBD1
clone size: .
V gene: TRBV2
J gene: TRBJ1-6
CDR3 protein: CASRIQGAHGNSPLHF
CDR3 DNA: TGTGCCAGCAGAATCCAGGGGGCGCATGGGAATTCACCCCTCCACTTT

D gene: .
clone size: few
V gene: TRBV28
J gene: TRBJ1-2
CDR3 protein: CASSPWSYGYTF
CDR3 DNA: TGTGCCAGCAGCCCTTGGTCCTATGGCTACACCTTC

D gene: .
clone size: .
V gene: TRBV28
J gene: TRBJ2-7
CDR3 protein: CASRMIPDGVYEQYF
CDR3 DNA: TGTGCCAGCAGGATGATTCCGGACGGAGTCTACGAGCAGTACTTC

D gene: .
clone size: .
V gene: TRBV6-2/TRBV6-3
J gene: TRBJ2-1
CDR3 protein: CASKDREGYNEQFF
CDR3 DNA: TGTGCCAGCAAAGACAGAGAGGGGTACAATGAGCAGTTCTTC

D gene: TRBD1
clone size: .
V gene: TRBV6-1
J gene: TRBJ2-2
CDR3 protein: CASSRFGTGSNTGELFF
CDR3 DNA: TGTGCCAGCAGTCGCTTCGGGACAGGATCGAACACCGGGGAGCTGTTTTTT

D gene: TRBD2
clone size: few
V gene: TRBV6-2/TRBV6-3
J gene: TRBJ2-7
CDR3 protein: CASSYVGTSGGTPDYEQYF
CDR3 DNA: TGTGCCAGCAGTTACGTAGGGACTAGCGGGGGCACCCCTGACTACGAGCAGTACTTC

D gene: .
clone size: few
V gene: TRBV5-1
J gene: TRBJ1-2
CDR3 protein: CASSLEGQNYGYTF
CDR3 DNA: TGCGCCAGCAGCTTGGAAGGACAGAACTATGGCTACACCTTC

D gene: .
clone size: .
V gene: TRBV6-6
J gene: TRBJ1-3
CDR3 protein: CASSYSPGSGNTIYF
CDR3 DNA: TGTGCCAGCAGTTACTCGCCCGGTTCTGGAAACACCATATATTTT

D gene: .
clone size: few
V gene: TRBV25-1
J gene: TRBJ1-1
CDR3 protein: CASSGDTEAFF
CDR3 DNA: TGTGCCAGCAGTGGGGACACTGAAGCTTTCTTT

D gene: .
clone size: medium-sized
V gene: TRBV27
J gene: TRBJ1-2
CDR3 protein: CASSSTGQLRRTF
CDR3 DNA: TGTGCCAGCAGTTCTACCGGACAGCTCCGTCGGACCTTC

D gene: TRBD1
clone size: .
V gene: TRBV7-8
J gene: TRBJ1-3
CDR3 protein: CASRETTGDSGNTIYF
CDR3 DNA: TGTGCCAGCAGAGAGACGACAGGGGACTCTGGAAACACCATATATTTT

D gene: TRBD1
clone size: .
V gene: TRBV5-1
J gene: TRBJ1-1
CDR3 protein: CASSQTGWDAEALF
CDR3 DNA: TGCGCCAGCAGCCAGACAGGGTGGGACGCTGAAGCTCTCTTT